These T cell receptor beta chains were read from a single sample in a study of OX40 agonist ivuxolimab in advanced cancers. Repertoires were generated with immunoSEQ multiplex PCR, while TCRdb's copy carries only in-frame clones and drops some. The repertoire holds tens of thousands of clones, around 88% seen once, with 14% in the top ten. Here the sequenced sample was CD4+ or CD8+ T cells sorted from blood, taken in a trial of the OX40 agonist ivuxolimab. The receptor set was obtained from an adult with an advanced solid tumor such as melanoma, head and neck, liver or kidney cancer. Each CDR3 is given with its conserved first and last residue. The D gene is left open where the match is weak. Some rows have no size entry. The others give once, few or many, or a class for an expanded clone.

>TRBJ2-1|TRBV6-4|TRBD2|-
TGTGCCAGCAGTTCCGGGACTAGCGCGTCTCAGAAGTTCTTC
CASSSGTSASQKFF
>TRBJ2-1|TRBV7-3|TRBD2|-
TGTGCCAGCAGTCTGACTAGCGGGAGTGTGAATGAGCAGTTCTTC
CASSLTSGSVNEQFF
>TRBJ2-2|TRBV4-1|TRBD1|medium-sized
TGCGCCAGCAGTTGGGACAGGGCGAACACCGGGGAGCTGTTTTTT
CASSWDRANTGELFF
>TRBJ2-2|TRBV11-3|TRBD2|-
TGTGCCAGCAGCAAGCGGGCGGGAGTGACGAACACCGGGGAGCTGTTTTTT
CASSKRAGVTNTGELFF
>TRBJ2-5|TRBV28|TRBD1|-
TGTGCCAGCAGTTTATTTATGGGGGACAGTCTAGAGGAGACCCAGTACTTC
CASSLFMGDSLEETQYF
>TRBJ2-1|TRBV27|TRBD2|once
TGTGCCAGCAGTTTAACGCGGGAGGGTTACAATGAGCAGTTCTTC
CASSLTREGYNEQFF
>TRBJ2-1|TRBV13|TRBD2|-
TGTGCCAGCAGCCCATGGACTAGCCAGAATCCCTACAATGAGCAGTTCTTC
CASSPWTSQNPYNEQFF
>TRBJ2-1|TRBV18|-|-
TGTGCCAGCTCACCAGGTGGACTTCAGTTCTTC
CASSPGGLQFF
>TRBJ2-7|TRBV5-4|-|once
TGTGCCAGCAGCTTGGGTGTCCTAGCCGCATCCTACGAGCAGTACTTC
CASSLGVLAASYEQYF
>TRBJ2-7|TRBV5-1|-|-
TGCGCCAGCAGCCCGGGCGGGAACTCCTACGAGCAGTACTTC
CASSPGGNSYEQYF
>TRBJ2-7|TRBV5-4|-|medium-sized
TGTGCCAGCAGCAACCCTGGAGGCCCTGATTGGAACGAGCAGTACTTC
CASSNPGGPDWNEQYF
>TRBJ2-1|TRBV5-1|TRBD1|once
TGCGCCAGCAGCTTCTCGGGACAGCCCTACAATGAGCAGTTCTTC
CASSFSGQPYNEQFF
>TRBJ2-1|TRBV30|-|-
TGTGCCTGGAGTGAGGGTAGCGAGGTTTACAATGAGCAGTTCTTC
CAWSEGSEVYNEQFF
>TRBJ1-4|TRBV29-1|-|few
TGCAGCGGAGGGGCCCCCGAGGAAAAACTGTTTTTT
CSGGAPEEKLFF
>TRBJ2-7|TRBV27|TRBD2|-
TGTGCCAGCAGTCTAGAACCGGGACTAGCGGACTACGAGCAGTACTTC
CASSLEPGLADYEQYF
>TRBJ2-7|TRBV5-4|-|-
TGTGCCAGCAGCCTGAGCTCCTACGAGCAGTACTTC
CASSLSSYEQYF
>TRBJ1-5|TRBV2|-|-
TGTGCCAGCAGTCTCTGGTCATCCGATCAGCCCCAGCATTTT
CASSLWSSDQPQHF
>TRBJ2-7|TRBV6-1|-|-
TGTGCCAGCAGTGAGAGGACCTACGAGCAGTACTTC
CASSERTYEQYF
>TRBJ2-2|TRBV10-3|-|once
TGTGCCATCAGGTCGGGGATGATCTCAGCCTCGAACACCGGGGAGCTGTTTTTT
CAIRSGMISASNTGELFF
>TRBJ2-2|TRBV7-9|-|-
TGTGCCAGCAGCTTCAACACCGGGGAGCTGTTTTTT
CASSFNTGELFF
>TRBJ2-7|TRBV4-1|-|-
TGCGCCAGCAGCCACGCACCCACAGGCTCCTACGAGCAGTACTTC
CASSHAPTGSYEQYF
>TRBJ1-2|TRBV14|TRBD1|-
TGTGCCAGCAGCCAAGACTGGACAGGGGGCTCTGGCTACACCTTC
CASSQDWTGGSGYTF
>TRBJ2-7|TRBV9|-|-
TGTGCCAGCAGCGTAGCCAGGGACCCCATCGAGCAGTACTTC
CASSVARDPIEQYF
>TRBJ2-5|TRBV6-6|-|once
TGTGCCAGCAGAAAGGGCGGGGCTAAAGGAGAGACCCAGTACTTC
CASRKGGAKGETQYF
>TRBJ2-3|TRBV5-4|TRBD2|-
TGTGCCACCCGTTGGACTAGCGGGACAGATACGCAGTATTTT
CATRWTSGTDTQYF
>TRBJ1-3|TRBV4-1|TRBD1|few
TGCGCCAGCAGCCAAGAAAGGGGGCTAGGTGGAAACACCATATATTTT
CASSQERGLGGNTIYF
>TRBJ2-1|TRBV9|-|-
TGTGCCAGCAGCGACCCCTCCTCCTACAATGAGCAGTTCTTC
CASSDPSSYNEQFF
>TRBJ1-2|TRBV30|TRBD1|-
TGTGCCTGGAACTCCGGGACAGCAGATGGCTACACCTTC
CAWNSGTADGYTF
>TRBJ1-5|TRBV7-8|-|-
TGTGCCAGCAGTTCCCAGTATAGCCAGCCCCAGCATTTT
CASSSQYSQPQHF
>TRBJ1-2|TRBV18|-|few
TGTGCCAGCTCACCCCAGGATTACTATGGCTACACCTTC
CASSPQDYYGYTF
>TRBJ2-5|TRBV29-1|-|-
TGCAGCGTGGATGGACAACCTCAAGAGACCCAGTACTTC
CSVDGQPQETQYF
>TRBJ2-4|TRBV6-6|-|-
TGTGCCAGCGTAGGTACTGAGAAAAACATTCAGTACTTC
CASVGTEKNIQYF
>TRBJ1-1|TRBV6-6|-|-
TGTGCCAGCAGTCTTGTGGAGGCGCGCACTGAAGCTTTCTTT
CASSLVEARTEAFF
>TRBJ2-1|TRBV30|-|-
TGTGCCTGGAGTGTACGTCGGCACAATGAGCAGTTCTTC
CAWSVRRHNEQFF
>TRBJ2-4|TRBV30|TRBD2|-
TGTGCCTGGAGAGGACTAGCGGGAGGGACCAAAAACATTCAGTACTTC
CAWRGLAGGTKNIQYF
>TRBJ2-1|TRBV27|-|-
TGTGCCAGCAGTTCCCTAGGCAACAATGAGCAGTTCTTC
CASSSLGNNEQFF
>TRBJ2-1|TRBV5-1|-|-
TGCGCCAGCAGCTTGGCTCGGCGGGATGAGCAGTTCTTC
CASSLARRDEQFF
>TRBJ2-3|TRBV6-4|-|-
TGTGCCAGCAGTCTGACTAGCACAGATACGCAGTATTTT
CASSLTSTDTQYF
>TRBJ2-1|TRBV4-1|TRBD2|-
TGCGCCAGCAGCCAAGAGGTCGGACTAGCGGGAGGTAATGAGCAGTTCTTC
CASSQEVGLAGGNEQFF
>TRBJ1-4|TRBV28|-|-
TGTGCCAGCAGTTTAATCGGGGGTGCTAATGAAAAACTGTTTTTT
CASSLIGGANEKLFF
>TRBJ2-3|TRBV7-3|-|few
TGTGCCAGTCAAGCCGGGCCCACAGATACGCAGTATTTT
CASQAGPTDTQYF
>TRBJ2-7|TRBV7-2|-|once
TGTGCCAGCAGCTTAGGGGGGCTCTCCTACGAGCAGTACTTC
CASSLGGLSYEQYF
>TRBJ2-7|TRBV29-1|TRBD2|once
TGCAGCGTTATGGGGCGGGGGGGCTACTACGAGCAGTACTTC
CSVMGRGGYYEQYF
>TRBJ1-2|TRBV27|-|-
TGTGCCAGCAGTTTTTGGGCGAACTATGGCTACACCTTC
CASSFWANYGYTF
>TRBJ1-4|TRBV2|-|-
TGTGCCAGCAGTCGTATTACAGGGTCTTTCGGAAAACTGTTTTTT
CASSRITGSFGKLFF
>TRBJ2-7|TRBV7-7|TRBD2|once
TGTGCTAGCAGCTTAGCGGGAGGGGCCTACGAGCAGTACTTC
CASSLAGGAYEQYF
>TRBJ2-5|TRBV27|TRBD1|-
TGTGCCAGCAGGGAATTGGGGACAGGGGGAAGGGAGACCCAGTACTTC
CASRELGTGGRETQYF
>TRBJ1-5|TRBV7-9|TRBD1|-
TGTGCCAGCAGCTTGGGACAGGGAAGTAGCAATCAGCCCCAGCATTTT
CASSLGQGSSNQPQHF